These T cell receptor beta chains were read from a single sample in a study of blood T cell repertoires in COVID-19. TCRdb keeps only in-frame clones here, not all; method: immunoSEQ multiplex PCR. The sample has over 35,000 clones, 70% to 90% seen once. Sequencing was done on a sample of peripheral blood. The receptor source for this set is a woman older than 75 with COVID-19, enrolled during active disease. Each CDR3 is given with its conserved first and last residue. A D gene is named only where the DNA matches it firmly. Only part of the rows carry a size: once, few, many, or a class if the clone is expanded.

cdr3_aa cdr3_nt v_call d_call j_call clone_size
CASSTGRLGEQYF TGTGCCAGCAGCACTGGTCGCCTTGGCGAGCAGTACTTC TRBV11-3 - TRBJ2-7 -
CASSSQTSNNEQFF TGTGCCAGCAGCTCCCAGACTAGTAACAATGAGCAGTTCTTC TRBV7-3 - TRBJ2-1 -
CASSLQALNYGYTF TGTGCCAGCTCACTCCAGGCGCTGAACTATGGCTACACCTTC TRBV18 - TRBJ1-2 -
CASSSEFGQPQHF TGTGCCAGCAGTTCGGAGTTTGGTCAGCCCCAGCATTTT TRBV6-6 - TRBJ1-5 -
CASSPGQKNSPLHF TGTGCCAGCAGCCCGGGACAGAAAAATTCACCCCTCCACTTT TRBV5-6 TRBD1 TRBJ1-6 -
CASTRRGGGTNTGELFF TGTGCCAGCACCCGAAGGGGAGGAGGAACGAACACCGGGGAGCTGTTTTTT TRBV9 - TRBJ2-2 -
CASSDDLSRGVQGYTF TGTGCCAGCAGTGACGATCTGTCCAGGGGAGTGCAGGGCTACACCTTC TRBV2 - TRBJ1-2 large
CASSLRTGTVGLFF TGTGCCAGCAGCTTAAGGACAGGGACGGTTGGACTGTTTTTT TRBV5-8 TRBD1 TRBJ1-4 -
CASSNDLGGAEAFF TGTGCCAGCAGCAATGACCTGGGAGGCGCTGAAGCTTTCTTT TRBV5-5 - TRBJ1-1 -
CASSPESNQPQHF TGTGCCAGCAGTCCGGAGAGCAATCAGCCCCAGCATTTT TRBV6-4 - TRBJ1-5 -
CASSLGNRGSNTDTQYF TGCGCCAGCAGCTTGGGGAACAGGGGGTCGAACACAGATACGCAGTATTTT TRBV5-1 TRBD1 TRBJ2-3 -
CASRSTTILAQHF - TRBV12-3/TRBV12-4 - TRBJ1-5 -
CASSLTISGANVLTF TGCGCCAGCAGCTTGACAATCTCTGGGGCCAACGTCCTGACTTTC TRBV5-1 - TRBJ2-6 many
CASSLLVGLGAGNTIYF TGTGCCAGCAGCTTACTGGTAGGACTCGGCGCTGGAAACACCATATATTTT TRBV7-2 - TRBJ1-3 -
CASSLPRITDTQYF TGTGCCAGCAGCTTACCCAGGATCACAGATACGCAGTATTTT TRBV11-2 - TRBJ2-3 -
CASSLSQGKGVYNEQFF TGCGCCAGCAGCTTGTCCCAGGGTAAAGGGGTCTACAATGAGCAGTTCTTC TRBV5-1 - TRBJ2-1 -
CATSGTALNQPQHF TGTGCCACCAGTGGGACAGCCTTAAATCAGCCCCAGCATTTT TRBV24-1 - TRBJ1-5 few
CASSLGGGSNQPQHF TGTGCCAGCAGCTTGGGAGGGGGAAGCAATCAGCCCCAGCATTTT TRBV5-5 - TRBJ1-5 -
CASSFLEAKQFF TGTGCCAGCAGCTTCCTAGAGGCGAAGCAGTTCTTC TRBV5-6 - TRBJ2-1 -
CASSWTSGSNEQFF TGTGCCAGCAGCTGGACTAGCGGGAGCAATGAGCAGTTCTTC TRBV11-1 TRBD2 TRBJ2-1 -
CASSQQGANYGYTF TGTGCCAGCAGCCAACAGGGGGCTAACTATGGCTACACCTTC TRBV4-2 TRBD1 TRBJ1-2 -
CASSPLEGNHEQYF TGTGCCAGCAGCCCCCTGGAGGGGAACCACGAGCAGTACTTC TRBV6-5 - TRBJ2-7 -
CASSIARRENAEQYF TGTGCCAGTAGTATAGCCCGGCGGGAGAATGCCGAGCAGTACTTC TRBV19 TRBD2 TRBJ2-7 -
CASSPPSSPQYF TGTGCCAGCTCACCACCGTCGAGCCCGCAGTACTTC TRBV18 - TRBJ2-7 -
CASSMPSGGGDTQYF TGTGCCAGCAGCATGCCTAGCGGGGGGGGAGATACGCAGTATTTT TRBV7-2 TRBD2 TRBJ2-3 -
CASSLGAPGGAVGEQFF TGTGCCAGCAGCCTCGGGGCCCCTGGGGGGGCGGTGGGTGAGCAGTTCTTC TRBV7-2 - TRBJ2-1 -
CASSRNGAPGGEQYF TGTGCCAGCAGTCGGAATGGGGCCCCGGGAGGCGAGCAGTACTTC TRBV7-9 TRBD2 TRBJ2-7 -
CASSLTSGDYNEQFF TGTGCCAGTAGCTTGACTAGCGGGGATTACAATGAGCAGTTCTTC TRBV19 TRBD2 TRBJ2-1 many
CSASGEKLFF TGCAGTGCTTCAGGGGAAAAACTGTTTTTT TRBV20-1 - TRBJ1-4 -
CASSAMDRAVTEAFF TGTGCCAGCAGTGCAATGGACAGGGCGGTCACTGAAGCTTTCTTT TRBV28 TRBD1 TRBJ1-1 -
CASSLDVGPSGNTIYF TGTGCCAGCAGCTTAGATGTGGGGCCTTCTGGAAACACCATATATTTT TRBV7-2 - TRBJ1-3 -
CASSYVTGSFWADNEKLFF TGTGCCAGCAGCTACGTGACAGGCTCGTTCTGGGCCGATAATGAAAAACTGTTTTTT TRBV28 - TRBJ1-4 -
CASSPDRASNTGELFF TGTGCCAGCAGCCCGGACAGGGCCTCGAACACCGGGGAGCTGTTTTTT TRBV5-6 TRBD1 TRBJ2-2 -
CASSPGTGDNQPQHF TGTGCCAGCAGCCCCGGGACAGGAGATAATCAGCCCCAGCATTTT TRBV5-6 TRBD1 TRBJ1-5 few
CASSPLGQDYNSPLHF TGTGCCAGCAGCCCGCTTGGACAGGATTATAATTCACCCCTCCACTTT TRBV7-8 TRBD1 TRBJ1-6 few
CASSLMTPNTEAFF TGTGCCAGCAGCTTAATGACACCGAACACTGAAGCTTTCTTT TRBV7-9 - TRBJ1-1 -
CASSYSGGAIVDTQYF TGTGCCAGCAGTTATAGCGGGGGGGCCATTGTAGATACGCAGTATTTT TRBV6-5 TRBD2 TRBJ2-3 -
CASRTSGRAYEQYF TGTGCCAGCAGGACTAGCGGGAGGGCCTACGAGCAGTACTTC TRBV28 TRBD2 TRBJ2-7 -
CASSVAQGNTEAFF TGTGCCAGCAGCGTAGCACAGGGGAACACTGAAGCTTTCTTT TRBV9 - TRBJ1-1 -
CASSPQTGSGNQPQHF TGTGCCAGCTCACCACAAACAGGGTCGGGGAATCAGCCCCAGCATTTT TRBV18 - TRBJ1-5 -
CSASDRGNYGYTF TGCAGTGCTAGTGACAGGGGAAACTATGGCTACACCTTC TRBV20-1 TRBD1 TRBJ1-2 -
CASSLNSNTEAFF TGTGCCAGCAGCCTTAATTCGAACACTGAAGCTTTCTTT TRBV4-2 - TRBJ1-1 -
CASSLDSGAKLNTQYF TGTGCCAGCAGCTTAGATAGCGGGGCAAAGTTAAATACGCAGTATTTT TRBV11-2 TRBD2 TRBJ2-3 -
CASSLLAWAGGEQYF TGTGCCAGCAGCTTACTCGCTTGGGCGGGAGGCGAGCAGTACTTC TRBV7-9 TRBD2 TRBJ2-7 -
CASSLDRGALHYGYTF TGCGCCAGCAGCTTGGACAGGGGGGCCCTCCACTATGGCTACACCTTC TRBV5-1 TRBD1 TRBJ1-2 -
CASSSTVYGYTF TGTGCCAGCAGCTCAACAGTTTATGGCTACACCTTC TRBV7-2 - TRBJ1-2 -
CASSLGAPAYNEQFF TGTGCCAGCAGCTTAGGAGCGCCTGCCTACAATGAGCAGTTCTTC TRBV7-3 - TRBJ2-1 -
CASSPGARSGYTGELFF TGCGCCAGCAGCCCGGGTGCCCGATCGGGTTACACCGGGGAGCTGTTTTTT TRBV5-1 - TRBJ2-2 -
CASSESGRGRSEAFF TGTGCCAGCAGTGAATCCGGCAGGGGGCGGAGTGAAGCTTTCTTT TRBV25-1 TRBD1 TRBJ1-1 once